At least ten counts were recorded for the clone carrying this T cell receptor beta chain. TCRdb reprocessed the 5' RACE reads with MiXCR, giving one entry per CDR3 protein. The sample consists of 300,000 to 400,000 distinct CDR3 sequences, 8.7% of them appearing once. The CDR3 loop spans 15 amino acids. The V gene end was trimmed by 3 bases and the J gene end by 8 bases; junction bases not matched to a gene: 2. The source of the sample is a study of T cells after yellow fever vaccination. This specimen consisted of PBMCs, obtained on the day of the first yellow fever vaccination. The sequence came from a young man who received the YFV17D yellow fever vaccine. The chain is built from TRBV12-3 or TRBV12-4 and TRBJ2-1, with 15 bases matching TRBD2. The CDR3, as DNA: TGTGCCAGCAGTTTCGGACTAGCGGGGGGGTATGAGCAGTTCTTC. Residues: CASSFGLAGGYEQFF.